Shown below are 27 T cell receptor beta chains from a single sample sequenced in a study of blood T cell repertoires in COVID-19. Assay used: immunoSEQ multiplex PCR; TCRdb lists only in-frame clones, some missing. The sample includes 470,000 or so clones, 80% to 90% of them seen just once. Sequencing was performed on peripheral blood. The receptors stem from a human donor in a cohort sampled during active COVID-19.

V usage is TRBV19 and J usage is TRBJ2-2; TRBD2 agrees at 8 bases. This CDR3 spans 15 amino acids. Germline CDR1 is LNHDA and CDR2 is SQIVND (reference sequence). With V trimmed by 2 bases and J by 1 base, 0 bases remained unmatched. The CDR3 DNA sequence: TGTGCCAGTAGTATAACTAGCGGGAACACCGGGGAGCTGTTTTTT. Protein sequence: CASSITSGNTGELFF.

CDR3 region: CAIGASAYNEQFF. For the CDR3, the DNA is TGTGCCATCGGCGCTAGCGCTTACAATGAGCAGTTCTTC. V gene TRBV10-3 combines with J gene TRBJ2-1, with D possibly matching TRBD2 (6 bases). V was pared by 8 bases and J by 4 bases, with 12 bases between. CDR1 and CDR2 (germline): ENHRY, SYGVKD. The CDR3 is made up of 13 amino acids.

This sequence joins TRBV6-5 and TRBJ2-1, with TRBD2 matching 11 bases. Looked up from germline, CDR1 is MNHEY and CDR2 is SVGAGI. V trimming: 7 bases; J trimming: 6 bases; junction bases outside the gene matches: 2. This CDR3 contains 13 residues. The CDR3 spells CASTLAGGNEQFF. CDR3 nucleotide sequence: TGTGCCAGCACTCTAGCGGGAGGCAATGAGCAGTTCTTC.

The chain links TRBV6-5 to TRBJ2-1, with TRBD1 matching 12 bases. The CDR3 has 15 amino acids. The V segment lost 6 bases and the J segment 2 bases; nucleotides outside the gene matches: 2. The germline gives CDR1 MNHEY, CDR2 SVGAGI. The DNA of the CDR3 is TGTGCCAGCAGGGGGACAGGGGGCCCCTACAATGAGCAGTTCTTC. It yields the protein CASRGTGGPYNEQFF.

The CDR3 nucleotides read TGTGCCACCAGCAGAGATCGGCACAGGGGCTCCTACATCTACGAGCAGTACTTC. Protein: CATSRDRHRGSYIYEQYF. This chain uses TRBV15 with TRBJ2-7; TRBD1 agrees at 7 bases. The J segment lost 3 bases and the V segment lost 0 bases, leaving 14 bases of the junction unmatched. The germline V gene has CDR1 LNHNV and CDR2 YYDKDF (reference sequence). The CDR3 sequence is 18 residues long.

This rearrangement joins TRBV18 to TRBJ2-3; weak D call: TRBD2 (6 bases). CDR1 is KGHSH, CDR2 LQKENI, per germline. This CDR3 spans 15 amino acids. V lost 1 base, J lost 1 base, and 9 bases lay in between. The CDR3 spells CASSPQGGGTDTQYF. The CDR3 region has the DNA TGTGCCAGCTCACCACAAGGCGGGGGCACAGATACGCAGTATTTT.

This sequence joins TRBV11-3 and TRBJ2-7; D call uncertain. The CDR3 covers 13 residues. Per germline, CDR1 SGHNT and CDR2 YENEEA. Trimming took off 3 bases at V and 4 bases at J, with 10 bases between the two ends. The CDR3 DNA reads TGTGCCAGCAGCTTTGGAGTATCTTACGAGCAGTACTTC. It codes for CASSFGVSYEQYF.

The rearrangement joins TRBV19 to TRBJ1-4; no firm D call. The length of the CDR3 is 13 residues. The V and J ends lost 3 bases and 8 bases respectively, with 10 bases between them. The germline V gene encodes CDR1 LNHDA and CDR2 SQIVND (reference sequence). CDR3 bases: TGTGCCAGTAGTATCAACGGGAGGGAAAAACTGTTTTTT. Encoded protein: CASSINGREKLFF.

The chain employs TRBV4-2 and TRBJ2-3; no clear D gene. The germline V and J ends were trimmed by 1 base and 2 bases, with 10 bases remaining between them. Germline CDR1 and CDR2: LGHNA and YNFKEQ. The CDR3 runs to 15 residues. DNA of the CDR3: TGTGCCAGCAGCCAAGTCCTCGGGTTCACAGATACGCAGTATTTT. Its protein is CASSQVLGFTDTQYF.

V usage is TRBV5-6 and J usage is TRBJ2-5; 11 nucleotides agree with TRBD1. Germline CDR1 is SGHDT and CDR2 is YYEEEE. The CDR3 totals 17 residues. After removal of 5 bases from V and 4 bases from J, the junction contained 13 bases not matched to a gene. CDR3 amino acids: CASSRGPGTGGGETQYF. The DNA of the CDR3 is TGTGCCAGCAGTAGAGGACCCGGGACAGGGGGAGGAGAGACCCAGTACTTC.

This sequence joins TRBV27 and TRBJ2-2; possibly TRBD1 for D (6 bases). The CDR3 runs 17 residues. CDR1 is MNHEY, CDR2 SMNVEV, per germline (reference sequence). V lost 2 bases and J 4 bases, leaving 17 bases between the germline ends. This CDR3 reads CASSLPPDRFRTGELFF. CDR3 in DNA: TGTGCCAGCAGTTTACCCCCCGACAGGTTCCGCACCGGGGAGCTGTTTTTT.

The genes are TRBV30 and TRBJ1-1; D unclear. Germline V gene sequence: CDR1 GTSNPN, CDR2 SVGIG (reference sequence). The ends were cut back, 3 bases at V and 4 bases at J, with 18 bases in the middle. CDR3 length equals 15 residues. The CDR3 region has the DNA TGTGCCTGGAGCCGAGGAGAGGGTTTGGCCACTGAAGCTTTCTTT. Amino acids: CAWSRGEGLATEAFF.

V gene TRBV28 combines with J gene TRBJ2-5; TRBD1 agrees at 10 bases. This CDR3 contains 16 residues. V lost 5 bases to trimming and J lost 1 base; unmatched junction nucleotides: 7. CDR1 MDHEN and CDR2 SYDVKM come from the germline V gene. In nucleotides, the CDR3 is TGTGCCAGCAGTCTACCCGGGACAGGGGTCCAAGAGACCCAGTACTTC. Amino acid sequence: CASSLPGTGVQETQYF.

J is TRBJ1-2 and V is TRBV6-2 or TRBV6-3; 8 nucleotides match TRBD1. Trimming took 0 bases from V and 5 from J; bases not matched to a gene: 5. The germline gives CDR1 MNHEY, CDR2 SVGEGT. The CDR3 has 15 residues. The CDR3 is CASSYSAGGMYGYTF. The CDR3 DNA reads as TGTGCCAGCAGTTACTCGGCAGGGGGCATGTATGGCTACACCTTC.

The chain recombines TRBV20-1 with TRBJ1-2; D may be TRBD1 (5 bases). CDR1 DFQATT and CDR2 SNEGSKA come from the germline V gene (reference sequence). CDR3 size: 13 residues. Deletions cut 3 bases from V and 1 base from J, with 9 bases between. The CDR3 sequence: CSASSGFNYGYTF. CDR3 sequence (DNA): TGCAGTGCTAGTTCAGGGTTTAACTATGGCTACACCTTC.

This clone showed up just once. The chain combines TRBV25-1 with TRBJ2-2; 8 nucleotides match TRBD1. The CDR3 is made up of 17 amino acids. Germline V gene data show CDR1 as MGHDK and CDR2 as SYGVNS. V lost 5 bases and J lost 2; bases outside the gene matches: 10. The CDR3 protein is CASSIRTGSLNTGELFF. The CDR3 DNA reads TGTGCCAGCAGTATCCGGACAGGGAGTCTAAACACCGGGGAGCTGTTTTTT.

The chain employs TRBV3-1 (or the pseudogene TRBV3-2) and TRBJ1-2; 7 bases agree with TRBD1. V was pared by 3 bases and J by 4 bases, with 5 bases of the junction left unmatched. CDR1 is LGHDT, CDR2 YNNKEL, per germline (reference sequence). The CDR3 runs to 14 residues. In DNA form, the CDR3 reads TGTGCCAGCAGCCACCCCACAGGGGCCTATGGCTACACCTTC. Translated, it gives CASSHPTGAYGYTF.

The J gene is TRBJ1-5, the V gene TRBV24-1, with D maybe TRBD1 (6 bases). This CDR3 is 16 amino acids long. V gave up 6 bases and J gave up 6 bases, with 20 bases separating them. CDR1 is KGHDR and CDR2 is SFDVKD in the germline V gene. CDR3 sequence: CATSPSIGGASQPQHF. CDR3 DNA sequence: TGTGCCACCAGTCCCTCAATTGGGGGGGCTAGTCAGCCCCAGCATTTT.

This clone was detected only a few times. CDR3 sequence: CASSEGWATYNEQFF. The CDR3 nucleotides read TGTGCCAGCAGTGAAGGATGGGCTACCTACAATGAGCAGTTCTTC. The chain employs TRBV2 and TRBJ2-1; no definite D call. Per the germline V gene, CDR1 is SNHLY and CDR2 is FYNNEI. There are 15 residues in the CDR3. V lost 1 base and J 2 bases, leaving 9 bases between the germline ends.

The V call is TRBV7-9, the J call TRBJ2-7, with D perhaps matching TRBD2 (7 bases). The CDR3 consists of 17 residues. Trimming left V 5 bases short and J 1 base short, with 21 bases between. CDR1 and CDR2 (germline): SEHNR, FQNEAQ (reference sequence). The chain's CDR3 is CASSRGASGILSYEQYF. The CDR3 region has the DNA TGTGCCAGCAGCCGGGGGGCTAGCGGAATCTTGTCCTACGAGCAGTACTTC.

This clone was recorded only once. This chain connects TRBV5-8 to TRBJ1-4; 8 bases align to TRBD1. Germline assignment: CDR1 SGHTS and CDR2 YDEGEE. Losses at the gene ends were 5 bases for V and 8 bases for J; bases not matched to a gene: 11. The CDR3 totals 15 residues. The CDR3 coding sequence is TGTGCCAGCAGTTCTCGGACAGGGCCTCGGGAAAAACTGTTTTTT. Translating gives CASSSRTGPREKLFF.

The chain uses TRBV6-5 and TRBJ1-2; the D gene is possibly TRBD1 (6 bases). This CDR3 comprises 14 residues. Germline CDR1 and CDR2: MNHEY and SVGAGI. V was cut by 7 bases and J by 2 bases, with 14 bases left in between. The CDR3 loop is CASTKGGANYGYTF. As DNA, the CDR3 is TGTGCCAGCACCAAAGGGGGAGCGAACTATGGCTACACCTTC.

This clone came up once. The J gene is TRBJ1-2, the V gene TRBV7-9; D might be TRBD1 (5 bases). From germline, CDR1 is SEHNR and CDR2 FQNEAQ (reference sequence). V lost 5 bases and J lost 5, with 24 bases in between. This CDR3 is built from 17 residues. The CDR3 DNA reads as TGTGCCAGCAGCCCCTCGGGAGGGGAAGGGATTAGGTATGGCTACACCTTC. This sequence encodes CASSPSGGEGIRYGYTF.

The table lists this clone with a few counts. This rearrangement joins TRBV23-1 to TRBJ2-7; tentatively, D is TRBD1 (5 bases). TRBV23-1 is placed among ORFs of uncertain function. The CDR3 has 13 residues. With 4 bases removed from V and 4 bases from J, the gap between germline ends came to 11 bases. The CDR3 DNA is TGCGCCAGCAGTCGGGCCGACAGTTACGAGCAGTACTTC. Translated, it gives CASSRADSYEQYF.

The chain uses TRBV5-1 and TRBJ2-3; 11 nucleotides line up with TRBD2. With V trimmed by 3 bases and J by 0 bases, 3 bases remained unmatched. Germline V gene lookup returns CDR1 SGHRS and CDR2 YFSETQ. The CDR3 loop spans 16 amino acids. CDR3 bases: TGCGCCAGCAGCTACTGGACTAGCGGGAGCACAGATACGCAGTATTTT. Translated, it gives CASSYWTSGSTDTQYF. Together with reference TRBV5-1 and TRBJ2-3, the CDR3 gives the full variable domain: KAGVTQTPRYLIKTRGQQVTLSCSPISGHRSVSWYQQTPGQGLQFLFEYFSETQRNKGNFPGRFSGRQFSNSRSEMNVSTLELGDSALYLCASSYWTSGSTDTQYFGPGTRLTVL.

This chain uses TRBV19 with TRBJ1-3; D unresolved. V lost 7 bases and J lost 0, with 13 bases in between. Germline assignment: CDR1 LNHDA and CDR2 SQIVND (reference sequence). The CDR3 loop spans 15 amino acids. The CDR3 loop reads CASTRGSSSGNTIYF. For the CDR3, the DNA is TGTGCCAGTACCCGCGGGTCGAGCTCTGGAAACACCATATATTTT.

This chain connects TRBV6-2 or TRBV6-3 to TRBJ1-2; the match to TRBD1 covers 12 bases. Germline V gene data show CDR1 as MNHEY and CDR2 as SVGEGT. The CDR3 length is 16 residues. Losses at the gene ends were 6 bases for V and 5 bases for J; bases not matched to a gene: 10. The CDR3 coding sequence is TGTGCCAGCAGCCGCGGGACAGGGGGCGATGAGTATGGCTACACCTTC. This sequence encodes CASSRGTGGDEYGYTF.